These 14 T cell receptor beta chains share one sample of origin, sequenced in a study of neurological immune-mediated disorders. TCRdb called the 5' RACE reads again in MiXCR, with one record for every CDR3 protein. The profile shows 60,000 to 85,000 distinct CDR3 sequences, 5% to 6% of them singletons. The source material was PBMCs. The receptors stem from a young woman with multiple sclerosis.

This clonotype appeared many times. This chain connects TRBV12-3 or TRBV12-4 to TRBJ2-4; 8 positions agree with TRBD2. Trimming at V came to 3 bases and at J to 9 bases, leaving 4 bases not matched to a gene. There are 13 residues in the CDR3. The CDR3 loop is CASSFKRGPIQYF. CDR3 in DNA: TGTGCCAGCAGTTTCAAGCGGGGGCCCATTCAGTACTTC.

About this clonotype: Possible read error: a much larger clone is one base away. The genes are TRBV9 and TRBJ1-3; D not certain. The CDR3 totals 15 residues. Germline assignment: CDR1 SGDLS and CDR2 YYNGEE. The CDR3 sequence is CASTQRADSGKTIYF. Here the CDR3 DNA reads TGTGCCAGCACCCAGCGGGCGGACTCTGGAAAAACCATATATTTT.

This clonotype was seen only a few times. The CDR3 nucleotides are TGTGCCAGCAGCCTAGGAGCGGGGGGGACCAACAATGAGCAGTTCTTC. It translates to CASSLGAGGTNNEQFF. The chain carries TRBV7-9 and TRBJ2-1, with 10 bases matching TRBD2. This CDR3 region has 16 residues. V shed 5 bases and J 5 bases; nucleotides not matched to a gene: 9. Per germline, CDR1 SEHNR and CDR2 FQNEAQ (reference sequence).

This clonotype was observed at least ten times. The V gene is TRBV10-1, the J gene TRBJ2-1; 11 bases line up with TRBD2. From germline, CDR1 is WNHNN and CDR2 SYGVQD (reference sequence). The V and J ends lost 4 bases and 6 bases, in that order; junction bases with no gene match: 8. The CDR3 covers 16 residues. CDR3 DNA sequence: TGCGCCAGCAGTGCCTTACTAGCGGGGGAAGCCAATGAGCAGTTCTTC. It yields the protein CASSALLAGEANEQFF.

At least ten counts were recorded for this clonotype. This chain joins TRBV9 and TRBJ2-1, with 15 nucleotides matching TRBD2. V shed 5 bases, J shed 9 bases, and the junction held 9 bases outside the gene matches. The length of the CDR3 is 16 residues. The germline V gene encodes CDR1 SGDLS and CDR2 YYNGEE. CDR3 bases: TGTGCCAGCAGGGGACTAGCGGGAGGTCGAGCGGGTGAGCAGTTCTTC. This translates into CASRGLAGGRAGEQFF.

This clonotype was detected ten times or more. The chain links TRBV5-1 to TRBJ1-1; D is unresolved. CDR3 length: 14 residues. Trimming pared 0 bases from V and 0 bases from J, leaving 6 bases between. Germline V gene data show CDR1 as SGHRS and CDR2 as YFSETQ. This CDR3 reads CASSLDGVNTEAFF. The CDR3 DNA sequence: TGCGCCAGCAGCTTGGATGGGGTGAACACTGAAGCTTTCTTT. The full variable domain, its missing parts supplied by reference TRBV5-1 and TRBJ1-1, is KAGVTQTPRYLIKTRGQQVTLSCSPISGHRSVSWYQQTPGQGLQFLFEYFSETQRNKGNFPGRFSGRQFSNSRSEMNVSTLELGDSALYLCASSLDGVNTEAFFGQGTRLTVV.

This clonotype was counted many times. The chain employs TRBV6-5 and TRBJ1-5; D is uncertain. The CDR3 spans 15 residues. The germline V gene encodes CDR1 MNHEY and CDR2 SVGAGI. V was shortened by 6 bases and J by 4 bases, with 16 bases between the two germline ends. The CDR3: CASSPGSGGNQPQHF. CDR3 nucleotides: TGTGCCAGCAGCCCTGGCTCAGGCGGGAATCAGCCCCAGCATTTT.

This clonotype was seen ten or more times. The rearrangement uses TRBV18 and TRBJ2-2; D is possibly TRBD1 (5 bases). Germline V gene lookup returns CDR1 KGHSH and CDR2 LQKENI. V was trimmed by 0 bases and J by 4 bases, leaving 15 bases between them. This CDR3 has 17 amino acids. This chain's CDR3 is CASSPPDRGRGTGELFF. As DNA, the CDR3 is TGTGCCAGCTCACCACCGGACCGCGGAAGGGGCACCGGGGAGCTGTTTTTT.

This clonotype was counted at least ten times. This sequence joins TRBV20-1 and TRBJ2-5; no reliable D call. Trimming stripped 6 bases from V and 1 base from J, with 6 bases between. The CDR3 has 11 amino acids. Germline V gives CDR1 DFQATT, CDR2 SNEGSKA (reference sequence). The CDR3 DNA reads TGCAGTGCCCCGTCCCAAGAGACCCAGTACTTC. It yields the protein CSAPSQETQYF.

Turning to this clonotype: The junction departs from the called germline gene at one end, perhaps through a read error. The genes are TRBV20-1 and TRBJ2-5, with 9 bases lining up with TRBD1. This CDR3 contains 14 residues. The germline V gene encodes CDR1 DFQATT and CDR2 SNEGSKA (reference sequence). The CDR3 here is CSARVGTGSENQYF. The CDR3 DNA is TGCAGTGCTAGAGTGGGGACAGGGTCGGAGAACCAGTACTTC.

A few counts support this clonotype. The rearrangement joins TRBV10-3 to TRBJ2-7, with 8 nucleotides matching TRBD1. The CDR3 is 15 amino acids. CDR1 and CDR2 (germline): ENHRY, SYGVKD. Germline trimming cut 6 bases from V and 1 base from J; bases unmatched to any gene: 8. The CDR3 nucleotides read TGTGCCATCAGCTCCGACAGGGGAGGTTCCTACGAGCAGTACGTC. Its translation is CAISSDRGGSYEQYV.

The sample holds one count of this clonotype. A much larger clone is a single base away; this may be a read error. V gene TRBV10-3 combines with J gene TRBJ2-5; D remains ambiguous. Germline lookup yields CDR1 ENHRY and CDR2 SYGVKD. The CDR3 spans 12 residues. The CDR3 DNA follows: TGTGACATCAGTGACGGCAGAGAGACCCAGTACTTC. This gives the protein CDISDGRETQYF.

This clonotype has ten or more counts. The rearrangement uses TRBV6-2 or TRBV6-3 and TRBJ2-2, with D possibly being TRBD1 (6 bases). Germline lookup yields CDR1 MNHEY and CDR2 SVGEGT. The CDR3 length is 13 residues. The V end was cut by 4 bases, the J end by 7 bases, with 10 bases between. CDR3: CASSSQGYGELFF. Written as DNA, the CDR3 is TGTGCCAGCAGTTCACAGGGATACGGGGAGCTGTTTTTT.

This clonotype was recorded at least ten times. V is TRBV5-8 and J is TRBJ1-2; D is ambiguous. This CDR3 region has 14 residues. Germline assignment: CDR1 SGHTS and CDR2 YDEGEE. Trimming took 7 bases from V and 1 from J, leaving 14 bases between them. The CDR3 bases are TGTGCCAGCGGGCGGGCACGTTATAACTATGGCTACACCTTC. Its translation is CASGRARYNYGYTF.